These T cell receptor beta chains were read from a single sample in a study of T cell responses to AZD1222 COVID-19 vaccine. Produced via immunoSEQ multiplex PCR; TCRdb's table is partial and in-frame only. The profile shows 200,000 to 250,000 clones, 94% of them singletons. Source: peripheral blood, taken 28 days after the second dose of the MenACWY control vaccine. The receptor set was obtained from an adult who received the MenACWY meningococcal vaccine as a control. Both conserved end residues are part of each CDR3. The order of the fields is J gene, D gene, V gene, clone size, CDR3 protein, CDR3 DNA. D genes are given only for firm matches. Expanded clones are given a class, and other clones once, few, many or no size at all.

J gene: TRBJ2-2
D gene: TRBD1
V gene: TRBV6-6
clone size: few
CDR3 protein: CASSLEGGPGNTGELFF
CDR3 DNA: TGTGCCAGCAGTCTCGAAGGGGGCCCCGGCAACACCGGGGAGCTGTTTTTT

J gene: TRBJ1-5
D gene: -
V gene: TRBV19
clone size: -
CDR3 protein: CASRHMEGYQPQHF
CDR3 DNA: TGTGCCAGTAGACATATGGAGGGATACCAGCCCCAGCATTTT

J gene: TRBJ1-4
D gene: -
V gene: TRBV18
clone size: -
CDR3 protein: CASSPRTGETNEKLFF
CDR3 DNA: TGTGCCAGCTCACCACGAACGGGGGAGACTAATGAAAAACTGTTTTTT

J gene: TRBJ2-5
D gene: -
V gene: TRBV7-2
clone size: -
CDR3 protein: CASSLIQVGGHRETQYF
CDR3 DNA: TGTGCCAGCAGCTTAATCCAAGTTGGGGGGCATCGGGAGACCCAGTACTTC

J gene: TRBJ1-1
D gene: -
V gene: TRBV24-1
clone size: -
CDR3 protein: CATKGGTEAFF
CDR3 DNA: TGTGCCACCAAGGGGGGTACTGAAGCTTTCTTT

J gene: TRBJ1-1
D gene: -
V gene: TRBV7-9
clone size: -
CDR3 protein: CASSGTATEAFF
CDR3 DNA: TGTGCCAGCAGCGGGACGGCCACTGAAGCTTTCTTT

J gene: TRBJ1-6
D gene: -
V gene: TRBV6-1
clone size: -
CDR3 protein: CASSESRGGNSPLHF
CDR3 DNA: TGTGCCAGCAGTGAGTCCAGGGGAGGCAATTCACCCCTCCACTTT

J gene: TRBJ2-7
D gene: TRBD1
V gene: TRBV7-9
clone size: few
CDR3 protein: CASSSWTGGIEQYF
CDR3 DNA: TGTGCCAGCAGCTCCTGGACAGGGGGCATCGAGCAGTACTTC

J gene: TRBJ2-3
D gene: -
V gene: TRBV28
clone size: -
CDR3 protein: CASSFVPTDTQYF
CDR3 DNA: TGTGCCAGCAGTTTCGTCCCCACAGATACGCAGTATTTT

J gene: TRBJ2-7
D gene: -
V gene: TRBV30
clone size: -
CDR3 protein: CAWSTRYRYEQYF
CDR3 DNA: TGTGCCTGGAGCACCAGGTACCGCTACGAGCAGTACTTC

J gene: TRBJ1-4
D gene: -
V gene: TRBV7-6
clone size: -
CDR3 protein: CASSSRTGSVEKLFF
CDR3 DNA: TGTGCCAGCAGCTCCCGGACGGGGAGCGTGGAAAAACTGTTTTTT

J gene: TRBJ2-4
D gene: -
V gene: TRBV28
clone size: -
CDR3 protein: CASSSPLGANIQYF
CDR3 DNA: TGTGCCAGCAGCAGTCCCCTGGGGGCAAACATTCAGTACTTC

J gene: TRBJ1-3
D gene: -
V gene: TRBV7-6
clone size: -
CDR3 protein: CASSLGTVSGNTIYF
CDR3 DNA: TGTGCCAGCAGCTTAGGGACAGTTTCTGGAAACACCATATATTTT

J gene: TRBJ2-7
D gene: -
V gene: TRBV9
clone size: -
CDR3 protein: CASSVATSAGYEQYF
CDR3 DNA: TGTGCCAGCAGCGTAGCTACTAGTGCGGGATACGAGCAGTACTTC

J gene: TRBJ2-7
D gene: TRBD2
V gene: TRBV5-8
clone size: -
CDR3 protein: CASSFALAGPYEQYF
CDR3 DNA: TGTGCCAGCAGCTTTGCTCTAGCGGGACCCTACGAGCAGTACTTC

J gene: TRBJ2-3
D gene: TRBD2
V gene: TRBV28
clone size: once
CDR3 protein: CASSSGRVVSTDTQYF
CDR3 DNA: TGTGCCAGCAGCAGCGGGAGGGTCGTCAGCACAGATACGCAGTATTTT

J gene: TRBJ2-3
D gene: -
V gene: TRBV27
clone size: -
CDR3 protein: CASTGRRYTDTQYF
CDR3 DNA: TGTGCCAGCACCGGCAGGCGATACACAGATACGCAGTATTTT

J gene: TRBJ1-2
D gene: -
V gene: TRBV9
clone size: -
CDR3 protein: CASSPVGLNYGYTF
CDR3 DNA: TGTGCCAGCAGCCCAGTCGGACTTAACTATGGCTACACCTTC

J gene: TRBJ1-4
D gene: -
V gene: TRBV28
clone size: -
CDR3 protein: CASSLPGANEKLFF
CDR3 DNA: TGTGCCAGCAGTTTACCGGGCGCTAATGAAAAACTGTTTTTT

J gene: TRBJ2-4
D gene: -
V gene: TRBV4-1
clone size: -
CDR3 protein: CASSQIGPGAGKNIQYF
CDR3 DNA: TGCGCCAGCAGCCAAATTGGGCCAGGGGCGGGCAAAAACATTCAGTACTTC

J gene: TRBJ1-1
D gene: TRBD1
V gene: TRBV4-2
clone size: -
CDR3 protein: CASSQDRQGGHTEAFF
CDR3 DNA: TGTGCCAGCAGCCAAGATCGACAGGGTGGGCACACTGAAGCTTTCTTT

J gene: TRBJ2-7
D gene: -
V gene: TRBV5-1
clone size: -
CDR3 protein: CASSLGQPGPMYF
CDR3 DNA: TGCGCCAGCAGCTTGGGACAGCCGGGACCAATGTACTTC

J gene: TRBJ1-1
D gene: -
V gene: TRBV7-9
clone size: -
CDR3 protein: CASRGNTEAFF
CDR3 DNA: TGTGCCAGCAGGGGGAACACTGAAGCTTTCTTT

J gene: TRBJ1-5
D gene: TRBD1
V gene: TRBV7-2
clone size: -
CDR3 protein: CASSSERDRGYNQPQHF
CDR3 DNA: TGTGCCAGCAGCAGCGAACGAGACAGGGGGTACAATCAGCCCCAGCATTTT

J gene: TRBJ1-6
D gene: -
V gene: TRBV10-3
clone size: once
CDR3 protein: CAIRESSLMHSPLHF
CDR3 DNA: TGTGCCATCCGGGAGTCCAGTCTGATGCATTCACCCCTCCACTTT

J gene: TRBJ1-6
D gene: -
V gene: TRBV7-9
clone size: once
CDR3 protein: CASSPASGTANSPLHF
CDR3 DNA: TGTGCCAGCAGCCCAGCCTCCGGGACTGCGAATTCACCCCTCCACTTT

J gene: TRBJ2-7
D gene: TRBD2
V gene: TRBV28
clone size: -
CDR3 protein: CASSLVGSGSPGGEQYF
CDR3 DNA: TGTGCCAGCAGTCTCGTTGGGAGCGGGAGCCCGGGGGGGGAGCAGTACTTC

J gene: TRBJ2-7
D gene: -
V gene: TRBV5-1
clone size: -
CDR3 protein: CASSPDSAYEQYF
CDR3 DNA: TGCGCCAGCAGCCCGGACAGTGCCTACGAGCAGTACTTC

J gene: TRBJ2-7
D gene: -
V gene: TRBV15
clone size: -
CDR3 protein: CATSRGAREQYF
CDR3 DNA: TGTGCCACCAGCAGAGGGGCGAGGGAGCAGTACTTC

J gene: TRBJ1-1
D gene: TRBD1
V gene: TRBV6-1
clone size: -
CDR3 protein: CASSERGTALGGTEAFF
CDR3 DNA: TGTGCCAGCAGTGAAAGAGGGACAGCTCTGGGGGGCACTGAAGCTTTCTTT

J gene: TRBJ1-6
D gene: -
V gene: TRBV28
clone size: -
CDR3 protein: CASSPARLDSPLHF
CDR3 DNA: TGTGCCAGCAGCCCCGCCAGGCTAGATTCACCCCTCCACTTT

J gene: TRBJ1-1
D gene: -
V gene: TRBV13
clone size: -
CDR3 protein: CASSLSSAMNTEAFF
CDR3 DNA: TGTGCCAGCAGCCTGAGCTCGGCCATGAACACTGAAGCTTTCTTT

J gene: TRBJ1-1
D gene: -
V gene: TRBV5-1
clone size: -
CDR3 protein: CASSLRTMLGEAFF
CDR3 DNA: TGCGCCAGCAGCTTGAGGACAATGTTAGGTGAAGCTTTCTTT

J gene: TRBJ2-2
D gene: TRBD1
V gene: TRBV10-3
clone size: -
CDR3 protein: CAITDRESTGELFF
CDR3 DNA: TGTGCCATCACGGACAGGGAAAGCACCGGGGAGCTGTTTTTT

J gene: TRBJ2-1
D gene: -
V gene: TRBV7-6
clone size: once
CDR3 protein: CASSYPPGEGPNNEQFF
CDR3 DNA: TGTGCCAGCAGCTACCCACCAGGGGAGGGCCCGAACAATGAGCAGTTCTTC

J gene: TRBJ2-7
D gene: -
V gene: TRBV12-3/TRBV12-4
clone size: -
CDR3 protein: CASSLIPGEQYF
CDR3 DNA: TGTGCCAGCAGTTTAATTCCGGGCGAGCAGTACTTC

J gene: TRBJ2-3
D gene: -
V gene: TRBV7-9
clone size: -
CDR3 protein: CASSLTGTRGTDTQYF
CDR3 DNA: TGTGCCAGCAGCCTGACCGGGACTCGGGGCACAGATACGCAGTATTTT

J gene: TRBJ1-2
D gene: -
V gene: TRBV5-1
clone size: -
CDR3 protein: CASSLGQEMLANYGYTF
CDR3 DNA: TGCGCCAGCAGCTTGGGGCAGGAAATGCTAGCTAACTATGGCTACACCTTC

J gene: TRBJ2-5
D gene: -
V gene: TRBV18
clone size: -
CDR3 protein: CASSPLSETQYF
CDR3 DNA: TGTGCCAGCTCACCGCTTTCGGAGACCCAGTACTTC

J gene: TRBJ2-2
D gene: TRBD1
V gene: TRBV7-9
clone size: -
CDR3 protein: CASSPLTGGNTGELFF
CDR3 DNA: TGTGCCAGCAGCCCCTTAACAGGGGGGAACACCGGGGAGCTGTTTTTT

J gene: TRBJ1-2
D gene: -
V gene: TRBV29-1
clone size: -
CDR3 protein: CSVPGTGDYGYTF
CDR3 DNA: TGCAGCGTGCCGGGAACAGGAGACTATGGCTACACCTTC

J gene: TRBJ2-7
D gene: TRBD2
V gene: TRBV25-1
clone size: -
CDR3 protein: CASSLAGGPNEQYF
CDR3 DNA: TGTGCCAGCAGTTTAGCGGGAGGGCCTAACGAGCAGTACTTC

J gene: TRBJ1-2
D gene: -
V gene: TRBV9
clone size: -
CDR3 protein: CASSADSRPTNYGYTF
CDR3 DNA: TGTGCCAGCAGCGCGGACAGTAGGCCTACTAACTATGGCTACACCTTC

J gene: TRBJ2-3
D gene: -
V gene: TRBV7-8
clone size: -
CDR3 protein: CASSPGRLNTDTQYF
CDR3 DNA: TGTGCCAGCAGCCCCGGCCGCCTGAACACAGATACGCAGTATTTT

J gene: TRBJ2-3
D gene: TRBD2
V gene: TRBV27
clone size: -
CDR3 protein: CASRLGTTHTDTQYF
CDR3 DNA: TGTGCCAGCCGTTTGGGGACTACCCACACAGATACGCAGTATTTT

J gene: TRBJ2-5
D gene: -
V gene: TRBV30
clone size: -
CDR3 protein: CALALGKTQYF
CDR3 DNA: TGTGCCCTAGCCCTCGGGAAGACCCAGTACTTC

J gene: TRBJ2-7
D gene: TRBD2
V gene: TRBV7-9
clone size: -
CDR3 protein: CASRWTGTSGPEDSYEQYF
CDR3 DNA: TGTGCCAGCAGATGGACCGGGACTAGCGGTCCAGAGGACTCCTACGAGCAGTACTTC

J gene: TRBJ2-2
D gene: -
V gene: TRBV6-5
clone size: few
CDR3 protein: CASSAFPLGELFF
CDR3 DNA: TGTGCCAGCAGCGCATTTCCTCTAGGGGAGCTGTTTTTT

J gene: TRBJ1-2
D gene: TRBD1
V gene: TRBV6-1
clone size: -
CDR3 protein: CASRATGGTYGYTF
CDR3 DNA: TGTGCCAGCAGGGCGACAGGGGGCACCTATGGCTACACCTTC

J gene: TRBJ2-5
D gene: TRBD2
V gene: TRBV2
clone size: -
CDR3 protein: CASSDEREGKEETQYF
CDR3 DNA: TGTGCCAGCAGTGATGAGCGGGAGGGAAAGGAGGAGACCCAGTACTTC

J gene: TRBJ1-5
D gene: -
V gene: TRBV19
clone size: -
CDR3 protein: CASSIRGMHQPQHF
CDR3 DNA: TGTGCCAGTAGTATTAGGGGGATGCATCAGCCCCAGCATTTT

J gene: TRBJ2-7
D gene: -
V gene: TRBV28
clone size: -
CDR3 protein: CASRATGRSYEQYF
CDR3 DNA: TGTGCCAGCAGAGCGACAGGACGAAGTTACGAGCAGTACTTC